Here is one T cell receptor (beta chain) with its context. As yet, its antigen is unknown. This sample was included in a study of blood T cells in healthy people across ages. The people who gave samples were healthy Caucasians from Russia, aged roughly 6 to 100. Study-level results: The CMV status of each donor remained undetermined, and this could have confounded shifts in expanded clonotypes. It was the long-lived donors that had more naive CD4+ cells and higher diversity than aged donors.

Using a J-beta primer mix together with a sample-barcoded 5' primer, a second PCR was run for 7 to 11 cycles. Every sample produced at least 3 million CDR3-containing paired-end reads. TCRdb processed the 5' RACE reads anew with MiXCR; each CDR3 protein has one entry. The table includes about 1.1 million distinct CDR3 sequences, 30% to 40% detected once. The sequenced material came from blood. The origin of this receptor is a man younger than 35 in good health.

This CDR3 reads CAIRPTGAVGDTQYF. The CDR3 coding sequence is TGTGCCATCAGACCGACAGGGGCAGTGGGAGATACGCAGTATTTT. This chain connects TRBV12-3 or TRBV12-4 to TRBJ2-3; 8 nucleotides line up with TRBD1. The junction had 14 bases not matched to a gene; V was cut back by 10 bases and J by 5 bases. The CDR3 spans 15 residues.